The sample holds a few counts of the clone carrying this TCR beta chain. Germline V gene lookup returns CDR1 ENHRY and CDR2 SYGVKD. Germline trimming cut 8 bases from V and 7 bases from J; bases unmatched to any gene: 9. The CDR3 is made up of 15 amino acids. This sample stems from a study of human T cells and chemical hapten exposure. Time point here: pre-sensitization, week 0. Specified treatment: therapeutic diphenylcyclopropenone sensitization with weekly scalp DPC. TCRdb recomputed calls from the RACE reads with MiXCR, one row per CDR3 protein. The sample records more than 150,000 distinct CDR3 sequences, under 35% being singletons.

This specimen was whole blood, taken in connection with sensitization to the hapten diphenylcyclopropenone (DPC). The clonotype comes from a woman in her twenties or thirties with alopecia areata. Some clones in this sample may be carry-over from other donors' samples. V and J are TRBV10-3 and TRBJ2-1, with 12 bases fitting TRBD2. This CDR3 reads CAISSASGGANEQFF. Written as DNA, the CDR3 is TGTGCCATCTCGTCGGCTAGCGGGGGGGCGAATGAGCAGTTCTTC.